This T cell receptor beta chain stems from a study of blood T cell repertoires in COVID-19. As for the study in general: Collection of acute and convalescent COVID-19 samples took place in the United States, Italy and Spain. The analysed material was cDNA or gDNA that came from T cells, B-cell-depleted T cells, or PBMCs.

Per the original methods: By means of reference gene primer amplification, nucleated cell counts were estimated. Data came from immunoSEQ multiplex PCR; TCRdb stores just in-frame clones and leaves some out. V and J calls and clone size are given by that table; D and trimming were obtained from the DNA. Found here are 140,000 to 150,000 clones, over 80% of them singletons; the top ten hold approximately 2.7%. Sequenced input: peripheral blood. The receptor was derived from a middle-aged woman with active or convalescent COVID-19.

The CDR3 protein is CASRGRFGVNTEAFF. CDR3 nucleotides: TGCGCCAGTCGCGGACGGTTCGGGGTGAACACTGAAGCTTTCTTT. The rearrangement uses TRBV4-1 and TRBJ1-1, with unresolved D. Germline V lookup: CDR1 MGHRA, CDR2 YSYEKL. V was cut by 9 bases and J by 0 bases, with 17 bases left in between. CDR3 length: 15 residues.